This TCR beta chain stems from a study of PD-1 blockade in classical Hodgkin lymphoma. Study observations and caveats: Compared with healthy donors, newly diagnosed patients reportedly showed lower baseline TCR diversity.

V lost 0 bases to trimming and J lost 3 bases, with 10 bases between them. Germline V lookup: CDR1 SGDLS, CDR2 YYNGEE. The CDR3 loop spans 15 amino acids. Concerning this clone: Its antigen is still unknown.

Relapses following autologous stem cell transplantation were seen in all patients, with brentuximab vedotin exposure varying. Best response was recorded as complete response, partial response or progressive disease. Clones were read by immunoSEQ multiplex PCR, and TCRdb kept only the in-frame ones, dropping some. This table holds just over 35,000 clones, approximately 69% found once. Sample: peripheral blood mononuclear cells (PBMCs), taken before the second cycle of nivolumab. This TCR came from a human donor with classical Hodgkin lymphoma. V usage is TRBV9 and J usage is TRBJ1-5, with D perhaps TRBD1 (6 bases). CDR3 region: CASSVGGGPNQPQHF. The CDR3 DNA reads as TGTGCCAGCAGCGTAGGTGGGGGGCCCAATCAGCCCCAGCATTTT.